This T cell receptor beta chain came from a study of cytomegalovirus exposure and HLA in healthy donors. The study's findings and limits: Rare sequences made up most TCRs, while some public TCRs were found in many donors. It is likely that the observed cluster of highly shared sequence variants was a sequencing artifact.

At the time of sampling, donors were nominally healthy, though unrecorded immune exposures were likely. Trimming took 6 bases from V and 5 from J, leaving 19 bases between them. The CDR3 has 15 amino acids. Germline V lookup: CDR1 SGHTA, CDR2 FQGNSA. In regard to this clone: Its antigen is unknown.

With 60 Vbeta and 13 Jbeta primers, the PCR was carried out. Sequenced by immunoSEQ multiplex PCR; TCRdb stores in-frame clones only, minus some. The top ten clones hold under 3% of a sample with about 98,000 clones, more than 60% of them seen once. The sequence derives from a man between 50 and 59 years old in good health and CMV-seronegative. Sequenced sample: PBMCs. The chain is built from TRBV7-2 and TRBJ1-2; D gene uncertain. CDR3: CASRRVGEQLYGYTF. The CDR3 DNA reads as TGTGCCAGCAGACGAGTTGGTGAACAGCTTTATGGCTACACCTTC. The variable domain in full, with the rest retrieved from reference TRBV7-2 and TRBJ1-2, is GAGVSQSPSNKVTEKGKDVELRCDPISGHTALYWYRQSLGQGLEFLIYFQGNSAPDKSGLPSDRFSAERTGGSVSTLTIQRTQQEDSAVYLCASRRVGEQLYGYTFGSGTRLTVV.